This TCR beta chain appears in the sequencing data of a study of T cells in Graves' hyperthyroidism and ophthalmopathy. This clonotype has a handful of counts. From germline, CDR1 is SNHLY and CDR2 FYNNEI. CDR3 size: 14 residues. The V end lost 8 bases, the J end lost 6 bases, and 16 bases lay between the germline ends. Amplification of TCR beta CDR3 regions used RNA as the template. The HTBI primer set served for first-round RT-PCR of the TCR CDR3. TCRdb recomputed calls from the multiplex PCR reads with MiXCR, one row per CDR3 protein. Of around 700,000 distinct CDR3 sequences in the sample, approximately 40% were seen once.

The sequencing input was blood. The receptor comes from a woman aged 40 to 49 with Graves' hyperthyroidism. The chain has TRBV2 and TRBJ1-4, with unresolved D. The CDR3 is CASGSRGLDEKLFF. Here the CDR3 DNA reads TGTGCCAGCGGCTCCCGCGGTCTCGATGAAAAACTGTTTTTT.